This entry features one T cell receptor beta chain sequence. The antigen is unknown. The data stem from a study of beta chain features in type 1 diabetes. Turning to the study itself: Sorted cell examination encompassed about 110,000,000 cells across all samples. Whole-study findings and limits: A PCR bias possibly favoring shorter templates would apply equally to patients and controls. Patients' naive, central memory and Treg TCRB repertoires seemed closer to one another than those of healthy donors. Moderately but significantly shorter TCRB CDR3s were found in Type 1 diabetes patients in all four CD4+ subsets.

Each sorted population was over 95% pure. What was sequenced were expressed TCRB transcripts, since all of the isolated RNA had been reverse transcribed. Sequencing was performed with immunoSEQ multiplex PCR; in TCRdb, only in-frame clones are kept and a portion is missing. The data contain hundreds of thousands of clones, under 13% of them singletons. This TCR came from a man younger than 40 with type 1 diabetes. The sample consisted of naive CD4+ T cells from blood.

The CDR3 DNA sequence: TGTGCCAGCGAAACAGGGTACTCTGGAAACACCATATATTTT. Translated: CASETGYSGNTIYF. This chain connects TRBV18 to TRBJ1-3; D is perhaps TRBD1 (6 bases). Germline V gives CDR1 KGHSH, CDR2 LQKENI. Trimming removed 8 bases from V and 0 bases from J, with 11 bases in between. The CDR3 is 14 residues long. Variable domain in full (rest from reference TRBV18 and TRBJ1-3): NAGVMQNPRHLVRRRGQEARLRCSPMKGHSHVYWYRQLPEEGLKFMVYLQKENIIDESGMPKERFSAEFPKEGPSILRIQQVVRGDSAAYFCASETGYSGNTIYFGEGSWLTVV.